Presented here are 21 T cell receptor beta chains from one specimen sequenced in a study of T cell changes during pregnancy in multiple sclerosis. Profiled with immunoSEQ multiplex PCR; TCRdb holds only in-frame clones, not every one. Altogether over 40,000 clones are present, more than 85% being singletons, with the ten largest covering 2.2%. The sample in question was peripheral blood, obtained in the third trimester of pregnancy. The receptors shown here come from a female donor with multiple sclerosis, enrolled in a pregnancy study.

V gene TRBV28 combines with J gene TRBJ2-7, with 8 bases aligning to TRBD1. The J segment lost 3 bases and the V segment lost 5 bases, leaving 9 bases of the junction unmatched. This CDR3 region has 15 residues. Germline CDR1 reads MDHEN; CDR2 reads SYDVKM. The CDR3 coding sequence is TGTGCCAGCAGTCCGCGGACAGGGATGGGCTACGAGCAGTACTTC. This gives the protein CASSPRTGMGYEQYF.

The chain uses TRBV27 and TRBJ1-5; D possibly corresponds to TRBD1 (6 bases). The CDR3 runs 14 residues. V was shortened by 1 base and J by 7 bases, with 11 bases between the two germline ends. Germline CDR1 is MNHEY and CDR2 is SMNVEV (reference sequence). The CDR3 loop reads CASSLWGQGQPQHF. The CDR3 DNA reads TGTGCCAGCAGTTTATGGGGGCAGGGACAGCCCCAGCATTTT.

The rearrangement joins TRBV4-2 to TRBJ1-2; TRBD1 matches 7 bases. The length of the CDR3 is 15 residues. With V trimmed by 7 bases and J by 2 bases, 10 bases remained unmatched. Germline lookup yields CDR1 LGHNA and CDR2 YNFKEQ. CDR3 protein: CASNAPQGGNYGYTF. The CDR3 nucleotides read TGTGCCAGCAACGCACCCCAGGGGGGCAACTATGGCTACACCTTC.

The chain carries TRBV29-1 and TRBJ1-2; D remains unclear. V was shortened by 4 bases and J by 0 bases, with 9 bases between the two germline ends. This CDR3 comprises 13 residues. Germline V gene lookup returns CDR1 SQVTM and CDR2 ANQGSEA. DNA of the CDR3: TGCAGCGTTGCCGAAACAGCTAACTATGGCTACACCTTC. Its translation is CSVAETANYGYTF.

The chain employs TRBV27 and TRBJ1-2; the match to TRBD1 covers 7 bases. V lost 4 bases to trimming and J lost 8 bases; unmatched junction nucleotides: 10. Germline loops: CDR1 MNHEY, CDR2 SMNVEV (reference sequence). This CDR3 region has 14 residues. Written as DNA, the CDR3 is TGTGCCAGCAGTTCTAGCTACGGGGACAGCGGCTACACCTTC. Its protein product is CASSSSYGDSGYTF.

CDR3 DNA sequence: TGTGCCAGCAGCATCATGGGGCCCTATGGCTACACCTTC. Amino acid sequence: CASSIMGPYGYTF. The chain joins TRBV5-6 to TRBJ1-2; TRBD1 is a possible D gene (5 bases). Germline V gene lookup returns CDR1 SGHDT and CDR2 YYEEEE. Deletions cut 4 bases from V and 4 bases from J, with 11 bases between. The CDR3 length is 13 residues.

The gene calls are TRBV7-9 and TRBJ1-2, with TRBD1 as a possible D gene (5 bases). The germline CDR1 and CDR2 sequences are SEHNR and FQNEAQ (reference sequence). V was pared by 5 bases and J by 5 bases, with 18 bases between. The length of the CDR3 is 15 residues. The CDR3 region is CASSALPTETYGYTF. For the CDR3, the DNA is TGTGCCAGCAGCGCCCTACCGACAGAGACGTATGGCTACACCTTC.

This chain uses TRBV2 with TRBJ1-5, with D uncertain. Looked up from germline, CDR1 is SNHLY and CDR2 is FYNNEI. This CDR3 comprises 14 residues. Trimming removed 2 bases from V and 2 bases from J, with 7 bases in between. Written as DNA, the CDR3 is TGTGCCAGCAGTGAAATGAGTGGCAATCAGCCCCAGCATTTT. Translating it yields CASSEMSGNQPQHF.

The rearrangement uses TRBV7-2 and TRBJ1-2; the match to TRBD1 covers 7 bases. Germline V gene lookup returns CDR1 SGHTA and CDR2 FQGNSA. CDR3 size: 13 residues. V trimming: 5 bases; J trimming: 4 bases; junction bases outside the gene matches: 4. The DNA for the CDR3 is TGTGCCAGCAGCCGGGACAGCCTCTATGGCTACACCTTC. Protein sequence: CASSRDSLYGYTF.

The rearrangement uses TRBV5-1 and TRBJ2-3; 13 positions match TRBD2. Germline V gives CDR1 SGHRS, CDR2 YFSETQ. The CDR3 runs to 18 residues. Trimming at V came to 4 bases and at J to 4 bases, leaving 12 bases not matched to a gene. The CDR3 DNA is TGCGCCAGCAGCCCTAGACGGACTAGCGGGAGTCCCGCAGATACGCAGTATTTT. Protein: CASSPRRTSGSPADTQYF.

Here the CDR3 reads CASSELSRGFF. The CDR3 coding sequence is TGTGCCAGCAGTGAATTGTCTAGAGGGTTCTTC. This chain uses TRBV2 with TRBJ2-1; no definite D call. Germline V CDR1 and CDR2: SNHLY, FYNNEI. CDR3 length: 11 residues. Trimming left V 2 bases short and J 15 bases short, with 11 bases between.

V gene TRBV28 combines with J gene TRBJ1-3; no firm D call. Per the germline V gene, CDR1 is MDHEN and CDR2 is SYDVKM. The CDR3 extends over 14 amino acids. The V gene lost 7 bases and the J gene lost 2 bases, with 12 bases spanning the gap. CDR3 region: CASKEGNTGNTIYF. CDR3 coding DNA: TGTGCCAGCAAGGAGGGCAATACTGGAAACACCATATATTTT.

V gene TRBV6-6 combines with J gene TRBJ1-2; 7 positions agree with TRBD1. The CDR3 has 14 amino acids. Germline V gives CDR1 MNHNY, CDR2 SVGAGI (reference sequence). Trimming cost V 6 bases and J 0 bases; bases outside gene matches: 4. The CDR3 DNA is TGTGCCAGCAGAAGGACAGGAGCTAACTATGGCTACACCTTC. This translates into CASRRTGANYGYTF.

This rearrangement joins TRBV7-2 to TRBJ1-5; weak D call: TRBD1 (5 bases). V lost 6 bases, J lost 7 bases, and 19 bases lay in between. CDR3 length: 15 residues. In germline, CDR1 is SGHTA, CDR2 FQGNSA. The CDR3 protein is CASSPYGGGRQPQHF. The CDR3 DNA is TGTGCCAGCAGTCCCTATGGGGGGGGAAGGCAGCCCCAGCATTTT.

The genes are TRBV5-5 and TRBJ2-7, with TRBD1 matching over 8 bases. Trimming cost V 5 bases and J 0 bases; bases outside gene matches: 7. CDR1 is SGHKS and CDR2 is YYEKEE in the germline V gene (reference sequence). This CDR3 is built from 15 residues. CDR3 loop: CASSSRTGSSYEQYF. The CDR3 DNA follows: TGTGCCAGCAGTTCCCGGACAGGGAGCTCCTACGAGCAGTACTTC.

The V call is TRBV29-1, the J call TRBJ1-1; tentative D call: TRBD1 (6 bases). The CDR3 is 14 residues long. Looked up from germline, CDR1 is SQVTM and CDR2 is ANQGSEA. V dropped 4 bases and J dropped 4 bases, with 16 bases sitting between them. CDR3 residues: CSVGVGGAPTEAFF. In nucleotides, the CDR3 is TGCAGCGTTGGGGTGGGGGGGGCGCCCACTGAAGCTTTCTTT.

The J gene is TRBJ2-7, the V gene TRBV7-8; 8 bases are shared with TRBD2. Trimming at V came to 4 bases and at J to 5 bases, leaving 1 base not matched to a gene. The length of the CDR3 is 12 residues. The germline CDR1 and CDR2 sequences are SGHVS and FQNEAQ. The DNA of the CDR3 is TGTGCCAGCAGCTGGACTAGCAACGAGCAGTACTTC. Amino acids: CASSWTSNEQYF.

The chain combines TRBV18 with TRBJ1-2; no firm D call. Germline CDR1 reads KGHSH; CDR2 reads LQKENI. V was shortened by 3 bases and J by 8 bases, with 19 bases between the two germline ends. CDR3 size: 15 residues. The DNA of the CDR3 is TGTGCCAGCTCACCGAATTTGAGAGGCTCGGAAGGCTACACCTTC. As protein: CASSPNLRGSEGYTF. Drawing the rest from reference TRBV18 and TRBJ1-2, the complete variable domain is NAGVMQNPRHLVRRRGQEARLRCSPMKGHSHVYWYRQLPEEGLKFMVYLQKENIIDESGMPKERFSAEFPKEGPSILRIQQVVRGDSAAYFCASSPNLRGSEGYTFGSGTRLTVV.

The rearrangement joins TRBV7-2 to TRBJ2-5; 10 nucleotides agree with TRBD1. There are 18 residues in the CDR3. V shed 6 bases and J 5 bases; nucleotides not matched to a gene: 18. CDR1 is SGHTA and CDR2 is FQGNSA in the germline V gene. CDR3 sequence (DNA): TGTGCCAGCAGTCTCCGCTCGACAGGGGGCGTTCGGCGGGAGACCCAGTACTTC. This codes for CASSLRSTGGVRRETQYF.

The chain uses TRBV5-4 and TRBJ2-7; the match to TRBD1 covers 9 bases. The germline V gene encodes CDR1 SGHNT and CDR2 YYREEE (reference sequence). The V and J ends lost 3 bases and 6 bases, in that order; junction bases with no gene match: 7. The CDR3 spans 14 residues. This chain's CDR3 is CASSWTGTGTEQYF. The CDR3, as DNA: TGTGCCAGCAGCTGGACCGGGACAGGGACCGAGCAGTACTTC.

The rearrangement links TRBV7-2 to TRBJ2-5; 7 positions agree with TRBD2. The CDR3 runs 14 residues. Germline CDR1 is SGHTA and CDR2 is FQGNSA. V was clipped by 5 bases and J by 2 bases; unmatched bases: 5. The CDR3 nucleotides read TGTGCCAGCAGCACCCGGACTAGGCAAGAGACCCAGTACTTC. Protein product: CASSTRTRQETQYF.